The sequence of this T cell receptor beta chain was determined in a study of beta chain features in type 1 diabetes (dated by TCRdb to between 2017 and 2018). Some background on the complete study: Patients and healthy donors did not differ in mean age, gender distribution, total cell number or subset yield. Across all samples, about 110 million sorted cells were examined, and cell number per subset correlated strongly with RNA yield. The study compared TCRB repertoires of sorted circulating CD4+ T cell subsets between recently diagnosed type 1 diabetes patients and matched healthy donors. Naive and central memory subsets were obtained from all 28 donors, but regulatory and stem cell-like memory subsets were isolated from only 8 patients and roughly 8 healthy donors.

The junction shows trimming of 3 bases on V and 3 bases on J, plus 15 bases between the germline ends. Sequences KGHSH (CDR1) and LQKENI (CDR2) are obtained from the germline V gene. The CDR3 numbers 17 residues from cysteine through phenylalanine. The kept DNA is CDR3 alone, 51 bases in frame from the first base. Broad study findings and their caveats: Because cDNA was sequenced instead of genomic DNA, highly expressing activated cells could be over-represented, though the groups showed no difference in activation or CD3 levels. PCR might favor shorter templates, but patient and control samples were amplified and corrected together, so any skew would affect both groups equally. A moderate but significant shortening of TCRB CDR3 length was observed in type 1 diabetes patients in all four CD4+ subsets. The naive, central memory and regulatory TCRB repertoires appeared to resemble one another more closely among patients than among healthy donors. Because small numbers of individuals were included in the HLA sub-analyses, any influence of HLA type on TCRB rearrangement was left unresolved. Fewer insertions and more nucleotide deletions at VDJ recombination sites were observed in patients with type 1 diabetes, implying thymic rearrangement abnormalities.

Details on this clone: Its cognate antigen has yet to be identified. Within one base of it there is no much larger clone, and no base qualities were kept.

The entire amount of isolated RNA was reverse transcribed using the High Capacity cDNA Reverse Transcription Kit, so the sequenced TCRB transcripts were expressed ones. Deep immunoSEQ sequencing was applied to naive, central memory and regulatory T cell samples, giving an average of roughly 3.3 million total reads per sample. After sorted cells were lysed in RLT buffer, RNA was extracted with DNase-treated RNeasy Micro or Mini kits, with the choice depending on cell number. Each cell subset was processed separately to prevent cross-contamination, with patient and healthy donor samples processed together. The immunoSEQ multiplex PCR was used to amplify TCRB sequences from cDNA, generating 87-bp fragments that spanned the CDR3 region. The amplicons were sequenced using the Illumina HiSeq platform. In the paper's pipeline: PCR bias was corrected computationally using synthetic template baselines, and reads within Hamming distance 2 were collapsed, with unmergeable singletons discarded. By aligning reads against IMGT, V, D and J genes, CDR3 length, and insertions or deletions at six rearrangement sites were assigned. Within each subset, clonotype counts were normalized to the number of sorted cells before true diversity and Gini coefficients were calculated with the tcR R package. The overlap coefficient, calculated on TCRB nucleotide sequences, was used to measure repertoire sharing. Out-of-frame TCRB sequences from naive cells were analyzed to stand in for the pre-selection repertoire. TCRdb took this table from immuneACCESS and kept in-frame rearrangements with V and J called. Such tables lack part of the clones; where checked against another copy, unresolved V genes explain under half of the gap, and the rest is unexplained. V and J calls and clone size are as listed in that table; D and trimming were resolved from the DNA. The sample table lists 200,000 to 300,000 clones, roughly 21% of them with a count of one. Approximately 0.029% of the sample belongs to the ten largest clones.

Each donor gave one peripheral blood draw, averaging around 120 mL, which was collected into heparinised tubes. Naive, central memory, regulatory and stem cell-like memory CD4+ T cells were sorted on a BD FACSAria II using a panel including CD45RO, CCR7, CD25, CD127, CD95 and CD27. A purity above 98% was achieved for all sorted populations. Right away, PBMCs were isolated by Lymphoprep density gradient centrifugation and were stained directly, with no culture step. To minimize batch effects, samples were stained and sorted in pairs, one healthy donor with one patient per experiment. The source material was naive CD4+ T cells from blood. In the paper's terms, the cell subset or site label means: true naive CD4+ T cells. The chain was built from TRBV18 and TRBJ1-6, with the D gene not clear enough to name. This clonotype originated in a woman aged 40 to 55 with type 1 diabetes. The nucleotide sequence reads as follows: TGTGCCAGCTCACCTGACCCGTTTCAGGTCTATAATTCACCCCTCCACTTT. It translates as CASSPDPFQVYNSPLHF.